The source of this T cell receptor beta chain is a study of T cell responses to AZD1222 COVID-19 vaccine. Of note for this clone: Its antigen is undetermined.

Whole-study results and caveats: Most donors were white British, females outnumbered males, and clonal diversity was possibly underestimated.

With 4 bases clipped from V and 7 bases from J, the junction kept 1 base outside the gene matches. CDR1 and CDR2 from the germline V gene are LGHDT and YNNKEL (reference sequence). The CDR3 extends over 15 amino acids. Sequencing was performed with immunoSEQ multiplex PCR; in TCRdb, only in-frame clones are kept and a portion is missing. The data contain 140,000 to 150,000 clones, over 90% of them singletons. The specimen was peripheral blood, collected on day 0 of AZD1222 vaccination. This sequence originates from an adult in good health. V is TRBV3-1 (or the pseudogene TRBV3-2) and J is TRBJ2-1, with 16 bases lining up with TRBD2. CDR3 nucleotides: TGTGCCAGCAGCCGGGGACTAGCGGGAGGGAATGAGCAGTTCTTC. Protein sequence: CASSRGLAGGNEQFF.